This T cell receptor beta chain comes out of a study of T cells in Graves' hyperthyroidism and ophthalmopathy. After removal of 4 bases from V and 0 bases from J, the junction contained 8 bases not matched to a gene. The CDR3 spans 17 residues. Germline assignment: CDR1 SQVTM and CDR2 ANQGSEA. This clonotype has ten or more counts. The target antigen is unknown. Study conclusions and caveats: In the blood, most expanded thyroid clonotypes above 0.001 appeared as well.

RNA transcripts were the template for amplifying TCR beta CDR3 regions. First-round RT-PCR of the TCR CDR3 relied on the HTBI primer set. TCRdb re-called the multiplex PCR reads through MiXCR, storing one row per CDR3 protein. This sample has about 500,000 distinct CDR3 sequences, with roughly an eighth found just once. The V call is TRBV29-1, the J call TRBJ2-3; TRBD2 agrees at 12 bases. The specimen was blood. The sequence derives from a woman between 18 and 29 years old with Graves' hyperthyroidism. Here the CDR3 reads CSVAGLAGAASTDTQYF. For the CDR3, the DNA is TGCAGCGTTGCGGGACTAGCGGGCGCTGCTAGCACAGATACGCAGTATTTT.